This paragraph covers one TCR beta chain sequence. Its antigen is still unknown. This sample is part of a study of cytomegalovirus exposure and HLA in healthy donors. Study-wide context: From roughly 180 million T cells, an earlier analysis saw approximately 120 million unique TCR beta sequences. Notes on the study in general: With further analysis later on, most CMV-associated TCR beta chains appeared HLA-restricted. Researchers counted over 150 TCR beta chains as cytomegalovirus-associated. Most observed TCR sequences were rare, whereas some public TCRs were detected in many donors.

This CDR3 spans 14 amino acids. Unmatched junction bases numbered 8, after V lost 6 bases and J lost 4 bases. CDR1 is SEHNR, CDR2 FQNEAQ, per germline (reference sequence). PCR involved 60 Vbeta and 13 Jbeta primers. Data came from immunoSEQ multiplex PCR; TCRdb stores just in-frame clones and leaves some out. The sample carries about 120,000 clones, approximately 80% recorded once. The TCR originated in a female donor in good health and CMV-seronegative. Sequences were obtained from PBMCs. The V gene is TRBV7-9, the J gene TRBJ1-1; 7 nucleotides match TRBD1. CDR3: CASSYDRVSTEAFF. CDR3 sequence (DNA): TGTGCCAGCAGTTACGACAGGGTGAGCACTGAAGCTTTCTTT.